This TCR beta chain was profiled in a study of T cells after yellow fever vaccination. TCRdb reanalysed the 5' RACE reads using MiXCR and keeps one entry per CDR3 protein. In the table there are 400,000 or so distinct CDR3 sequences, roughly a sixth of which are singletons. CDR3 length equals 18 residues. Germline CDR1 and CDR2: ENHRY and SYGVKD. J lost 2 bases, V lost 10 bases, and 15 bases had no gene match. This specimen was PBMCs, taken before the yellow fever booster vaccination. The J gene is TRBJ2-4, the V gene TRBV10-3; TRBD1 matches 12 bases. This TCR was sampled from a man younger than 35 who received the YFV17D yellow fever vaccine. The chain's CDR3 is CATGGQGARGGPKNIQYF. The CDR3 DNA follows: TGTGCCACAGGGGGACAGGGGGCGCGAGGCGGGCCCAAAAACATTCAGTACTTC.